This is a list of T cell receptor beta chains from one sample in a study of T cells in Graves' hyperthyroidism and ophthalmopathy. Each CDR3 protein gets one entry after TCRdb re-called the multiplex PCR reads with MiXCR. Here the sample spans under 450,000 distinct CDR3 sequences, less than 20% being singletons. Sample: blood. These TCRs come from a woman under 30 with Graves' hyperthyroidism. The CDR3 runs from the conserved cysteine through the conserved F or W. The order of the fields is V gene, D gene, CDR3 length, clone size, J gene, CDR3 DNA, CDR3 protein. A D gene is named only where the DNA matches it firmly. Clone size is given for some rows only: seen once, a few or many times, or a class if the clone is expanded.

TRBV6-2/TRBV6-3,TRBD2,17,.,TRBJ2-3,TGTGCCAGCAGTTTCCGAATAGCGGGAGGTTCGAGAGATACGCAGTATTTT,CASSFRIAGGSRDTQYF
TRBV6-1,.,14,many,TRBJ1-1,TGTGCCAGCAGCCTGAGCAGGGCAAGCACTGAAGCTTTCTTT,CASSLSRASTEAFF
TRBV2,.,14,many,TRBJ2-1,TGTGCCGGCAGTGCAACAGGGATAGGCAATGAGCAGTTCTTC,CAGSATGIGNEQFF
TRBV27,.,14,.,TRBJ2-5,TGTGCCAGCAGCCAATCACAGGGCTCCGGGACCCAGTACTTC,CASSQSQGSGTQYF
TRBV6-1,.,12,many,TRBJ1-1,TGTGCCAGCGGGAGCTTCAACACTGAAGCTTTCTTT,CASGSFNTEAFF
TRBV9,.,15,few,TRBJ1-2,TGTGCCAGCAGCGTAGAGTGGGGGCAGGGCTATGGCTACACCTTC,CASSVEWGQGYGYTF
TRBV6-1,TRBD1,14,many,TRBJ1-2,TGTGCCAGCAGTACCACAGGGGCTAACTATGGCTACACCTTC,CASSTTGANYGYTF
TRBV20-1,.,15,many,TRBJ2-1,TGCAGTGCTAGACGACCGGGACATAACGACAATGAGCAGTTCTTC,CSARRPGHNDNEQFF
TRBV14,TRBD2,16,few,TRBJ2-6,TGTGCCAGCAGCCAAGGATGGGGGGGATGGGCCAACGTCCTGACTTTC,CASSQGWGGWANVLTF
TRBV5-1,TRBD1,17,few,TRBJ2-7,TGCGCCAGCAGCTTAGAAGCCGTGGACAGGAGATCCTACGAGCAGTACTTC,CASSLEAVDRRSYEQYF
TRBV10-3,TRBD1,14,few,TRBJ1-6,TGTGCCATCAGCCCGACAGGGTCAAATTCACCCCTCCACTTT,CAISPTGSNSPLHF
TRBV12-3/TRBV12-4,TRBD2,15,many,TRBJ2-1,TGTGCCAGCAGACCTAGCGGGGGGGCCTACAATGAGCAGTTCTTC,CASRPSGGAYNEQFF
TRBV7-9,TRBD2,18,many,TRBJ2-3,TGTGCCAGCAGCTTAGCGAGGACTAGCGGGAGATCAACAGATACGCAGTATTTT,CASSLARTSGRSTDTQYF
TRBV18,TRBD1,15,many,TRBJ1-1,TGTGCCAGCTCACGCTACACAGGGGGAGGCACTGAAGCTTTCTTT,CASSRYTGGGTEAFF
TRBV20-1,TRBD2,16,.,TRBJ2-1,TGCAGTGCTAGAGATTTCGGGACTACCCGGAACAATGAGCAGTTCTTC,CSARDFGTTRNNEQFF
TRBV2,.,16,many,TRBJ2-1,TGTGCCAGCAGGACCAACAGGGTGAGCTCCTACAATGAGCAGTTCTTC,CASRTNRVSSYNEQFF
TRBV20-1,TRBD2,15,few,TRBJ2-1,TGCAGTGCTAGAGTCCCTAGCGGGAGTAGCAATGAGCAGTTCTTC,CSARVPSGSSNEQFF
TRBV2,.,11,many,TRBJ2-1,TGTGCCAGCAGTGTGGCGTATGAGCAGTTCTTC,CASSVAYEQFF
TRBV3-1,TRBD2,14,many,TRBJ2-7,TGTGCCAGCAGCCCCGGACTAGCGGGACTCGAGCAGTACTTC,CASSPGLAGLEQYF
TRBV6-1,TRBD1,14,few,TRBJ1-1,TGTGCCAGCAGCCGTGGGGCAGGGGGGACTGAAGCTTTCTTT,CASSRGAGGTEAFF
TRBV19,.,15,few,TRBJ1-1,TGTGCCAGTAGTGAATACAGGGTGGCGAACACTGAAGCTTTCTTT,CASSEYRVANTEAFF
TRBV20-1,TRBD2,13,.,TRBJ2-1,TGCAGTGCTGAGCGGGGCTCAAGAAATGAGCAGTTCTTC,CSAERGSRNEQFF
TRBV6-2/TRBV6-3,.,13,.,TRBJ2-5,TGTGCCAGCAGCGAGGGGTACCAAGAGACCCAGTACTTC,CASSEGYQETQYF
TRBV20-1,TRBD2,13,many,TRBJ2-3,TGCAGTGCTAGTCAAGGCGGGAGTGATACGCAGTATTTT,CSASQGGSDTQYF
TRBV5-1,.,14,many,TRBJ2-7,TGCGCCAGCAGCTTGGCACGGGGAGCCTACGAGCAGTACTTC,CASSLARGAYEQYF
TRBV5-1,.,14,many,TRBJ2-1,TGCGCCAGCAGCTGGAGCGGAGGGTCAAATGAGCAGTTCTTC,CASSWSGGSNEQFF
TRBV2,TRBD2,15,many,TRBJ2-2,TGTGCCAGCCACGTCGGACTAGCGGGCCCCGGGGAGCTGTTTTTT,CASHVGLAGPGELFF
TRBV5-1,.,12,.,TRBJ1-2,TGCGCCAGCAGCCCGGATGCCCATGGCTACACCTTC,CASSPDAHGYTF
TRBV20-1,.,12,many,TRBJ1-2,TGCAGCACGACGGACCGATCTGGGGGCTACACCTTC,CSTTDRSGGYTF
TRBV7-8,.,14,many,TRBJ1-2,TGTGCCAGCAGCCACCCCGGACAGACCTATGGCTACACCTTC,CASSHPGQTYGYTF
TRBV6-2/TRBV6-3,.,14,.,TRBJ2-1,TGTGCCAGCAGTATAGACTATAGCAGCCATGAGCAGTTCTTC,CASSIDYSSHEQFF
TRBV2,.,15,few,TRBJ2-4,TGTGCCAGCAGTGAAGCGAAACTGATAAAAAACATTCAGTACTTC,CASSEAKLIKNIQYF
TRBV29-1,TRBD1,15,.,TRBJ1-4,TGCAGCGTTTCAACAGGGGGCTTAGCTAATGAAAAACTGTTTTTT,CSVSTGGLANEKLFF
TRBV27,.,11,few,TRBJ1-3,TGTGCCAGCAGGTTTGGAAACACCATATATTTT,CASRFGNTIYF
TRBV19,.,14,.,TRBJ1-1,TGTGCCAGTAGTATTTTCGATGGTGTGGATGAAGCTTTCTTT,CASSIFDGVDEAFF
TRBV15,.,15,.,TRBJ2-4,TGTGCCACCAGCGGCGGTCAGCTAGCCAAAAACATTCAGTACTTC,CATSGGQLAKNIQYF
TRBV7-3,TRBD1,15,many,TRBJ2-1,TGTGCCAGCAGCATCAATTCCGGGACAGGGAATGAGCAGTTCTTC,CASSINSGTGNEQFF
TRBV20-1,TRBD2,18,many,TRBJ2-1,TGCAGTGCTAGAGCTAGCGGGAGATTGCGGGCCGGTGGGAATGAGCAGTTCTTC,CSARASGRLRAGGNEQFF